The clone carrying this TCR beta chain was observed a single time. V lost 2 bases to trimming and J lost 7 bases, with 14 bases between them. CDR3 size: 14 residues. Germline V gives CDR1 SGHTA, CDR2 FQGNSA. Authors' analysis steps: Reference gene primers were amplified, and this amplification served to estimate nucleated cell counts. Using immunoSEQ multiplex PCR, the repertoire was profiled, and TCRdb retains in-frame clones only, with some absent. The V and J calls and the clone size are those of that table, but D and trimming were determined from the DNA. The table lists 200,000 to 300,000 clones, approximately 80% of them singletons. The data were taken from a study of blood T cell repertoires in COVID-19. On the study more broadly: Specimens from acute and convalescent COVID-19 originated in the United States, Italy and Spain. Sources were T cells, B-cell-depleted T cells, or PBMCs; the material itself was cDNA or gDNA.

The sequence came from a middle-aged man who had recovered from COVID-19. The chain uses TRBV7-2 and TRBJ1-2; tentative D call: TRBD1 (6 bases). Sequenced material: peripheral blood. CDR3 protein: CASSLTRGSRGYTF. Here the CDR3 DNA reads TGTGCCAGCAGCTTAACCAGGGGTTCCCGTGGCTACACCTTC.